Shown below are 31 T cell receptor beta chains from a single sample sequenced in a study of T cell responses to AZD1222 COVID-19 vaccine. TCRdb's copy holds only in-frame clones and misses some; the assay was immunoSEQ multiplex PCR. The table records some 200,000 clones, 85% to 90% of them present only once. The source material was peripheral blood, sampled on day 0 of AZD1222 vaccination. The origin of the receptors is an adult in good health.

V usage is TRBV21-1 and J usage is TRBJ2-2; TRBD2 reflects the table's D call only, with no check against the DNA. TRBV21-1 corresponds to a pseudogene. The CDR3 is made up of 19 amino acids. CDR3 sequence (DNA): TGTGCCAGCAGCAGTCAAAAAAACGTCGCGCCCAAGGAGACCGGGGAGCTGTTTTTT. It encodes CASSSQKNVAPKETGELFF.

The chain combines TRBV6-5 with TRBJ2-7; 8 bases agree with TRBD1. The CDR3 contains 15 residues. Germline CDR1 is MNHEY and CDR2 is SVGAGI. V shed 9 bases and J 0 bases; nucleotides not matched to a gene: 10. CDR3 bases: TGTGCCAGTGACCTCAGGGGGCTTGACTCCTACGAGCAGTACTTC. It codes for CASDLRGLDSYEQYF.

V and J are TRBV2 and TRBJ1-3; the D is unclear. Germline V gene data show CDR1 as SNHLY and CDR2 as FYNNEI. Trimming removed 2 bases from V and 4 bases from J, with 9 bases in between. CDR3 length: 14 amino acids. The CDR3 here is CASSERASGNTIYF. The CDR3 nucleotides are TGTGCCAGCAGTGAACGGGCGTCCGGAAACACCATATATTTT. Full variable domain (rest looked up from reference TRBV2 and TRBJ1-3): EPEVTQTPSHQVTQMGQEVILRCVPISNHLYFYWYRQILGQKVEFLVSFYNNEISEKSEIFDDQFSVERPDGSNFTLKIRSTKLEDSAMYFCASSERASGNTIYFGEGSWLTVV.

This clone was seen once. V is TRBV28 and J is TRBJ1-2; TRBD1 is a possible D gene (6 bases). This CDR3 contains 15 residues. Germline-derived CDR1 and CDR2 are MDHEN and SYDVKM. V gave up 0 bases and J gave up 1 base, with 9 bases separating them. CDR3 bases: TGTGCCAGCAGTTTATGGGGGACACGTAACTATGGCTACACCTTC. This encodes CASSLWGTRNYGYTF.

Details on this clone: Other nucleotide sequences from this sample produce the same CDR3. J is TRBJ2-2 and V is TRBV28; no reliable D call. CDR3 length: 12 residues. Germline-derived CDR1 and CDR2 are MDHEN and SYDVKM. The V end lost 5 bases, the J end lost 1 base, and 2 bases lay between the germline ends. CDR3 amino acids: CASSGNTGELFF. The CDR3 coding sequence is TGTGCCAGCAGTGGGAACACCGGGGAGCTGTTTTTT.

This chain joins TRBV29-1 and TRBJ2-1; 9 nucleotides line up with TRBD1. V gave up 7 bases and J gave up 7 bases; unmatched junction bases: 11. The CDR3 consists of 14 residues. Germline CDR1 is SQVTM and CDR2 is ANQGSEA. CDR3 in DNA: TGCAGCGCCGGCGGGACAGGGAATTGGAATGAGCAGTTCTTC. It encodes CSAGGTGNWNEQFF.

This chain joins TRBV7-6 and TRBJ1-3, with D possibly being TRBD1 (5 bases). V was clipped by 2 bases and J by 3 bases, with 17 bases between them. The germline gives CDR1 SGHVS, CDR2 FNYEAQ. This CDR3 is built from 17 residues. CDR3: CASSLYPQGRDGNTIYF. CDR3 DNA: TGTGCCAGCAGCTTATATCCGCAGGGCAGGGATGGAAACACCATATATTTT.

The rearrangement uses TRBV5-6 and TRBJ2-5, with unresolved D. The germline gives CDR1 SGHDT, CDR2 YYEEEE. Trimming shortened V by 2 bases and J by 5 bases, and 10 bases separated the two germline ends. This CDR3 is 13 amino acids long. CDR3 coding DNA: TGTGCCAGCAGCTTTGCCCGACGGGAGACCCAGTACTTC. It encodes CASSFARRETQYF. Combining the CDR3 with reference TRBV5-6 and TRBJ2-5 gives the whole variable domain DAGVTQSPTHLIKTRGQQVTLRCSPKSGHDTVSWYQQALGQGPQFIFQYYEEEERQRGNFPDRFSGHQFPNYSSELNVNALLLGDSALYLCASSFARRETQYFGPGTRLLVL.

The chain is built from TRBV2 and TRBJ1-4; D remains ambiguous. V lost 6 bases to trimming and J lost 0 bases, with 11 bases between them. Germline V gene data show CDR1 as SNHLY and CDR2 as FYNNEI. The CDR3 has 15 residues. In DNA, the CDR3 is TGTGCCAGCAGGGGAGGCCTTGCAACTAATGAAAAACTGTTTTTT. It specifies CASRGGLATNEKLFF.

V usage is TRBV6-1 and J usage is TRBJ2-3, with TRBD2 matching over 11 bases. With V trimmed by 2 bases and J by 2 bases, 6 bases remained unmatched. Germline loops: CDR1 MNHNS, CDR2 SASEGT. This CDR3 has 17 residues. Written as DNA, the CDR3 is TGTGCCAGCAGTGAATCTGTAGCGGGGGGGTTCACAGATACGCAGTATTTT. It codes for CASSESVAGGFTDTQYF.

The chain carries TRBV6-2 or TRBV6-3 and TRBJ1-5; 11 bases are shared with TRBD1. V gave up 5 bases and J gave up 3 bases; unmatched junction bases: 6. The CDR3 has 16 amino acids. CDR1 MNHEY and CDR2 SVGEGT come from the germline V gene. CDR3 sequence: CASSATGQGANQPQHF. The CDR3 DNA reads TGTGCCAGCAGTGCGACCGGACAGGGGGCCAATCAGCCCCAGCATTTT.

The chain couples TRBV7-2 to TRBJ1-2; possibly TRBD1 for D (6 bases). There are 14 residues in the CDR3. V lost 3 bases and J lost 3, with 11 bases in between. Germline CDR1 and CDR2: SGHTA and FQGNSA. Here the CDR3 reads CASSLTGPDYGYTF. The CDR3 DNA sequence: TGTGCCAGCAGCTTGACAGGCCCCGACTATGGCTACACCTTC.

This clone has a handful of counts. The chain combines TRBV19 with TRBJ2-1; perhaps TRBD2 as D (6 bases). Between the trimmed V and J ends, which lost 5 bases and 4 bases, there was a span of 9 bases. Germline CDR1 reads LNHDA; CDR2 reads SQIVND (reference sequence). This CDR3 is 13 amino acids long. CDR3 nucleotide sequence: TGTGCCAGTAGTTACGGGGGTTACAATGAGCAGTTCTTC. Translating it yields CASSYGGYNEQFF.

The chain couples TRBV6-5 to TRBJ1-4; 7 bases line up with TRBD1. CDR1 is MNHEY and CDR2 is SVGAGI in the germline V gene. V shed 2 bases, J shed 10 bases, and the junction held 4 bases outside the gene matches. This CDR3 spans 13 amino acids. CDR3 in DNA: TGTGCCAGCAGTTACGGACAGGTTGTAAAACTGTTTTTT. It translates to CASSYGQVVKLFF.

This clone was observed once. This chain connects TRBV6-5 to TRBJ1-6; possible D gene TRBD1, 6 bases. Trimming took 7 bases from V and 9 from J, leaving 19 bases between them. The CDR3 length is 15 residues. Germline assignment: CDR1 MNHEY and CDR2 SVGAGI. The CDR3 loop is CASIVGQTYGSPLHF. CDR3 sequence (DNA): TGTGCCAGCATAGTAGGACAGACGTATGGTTCACCCCTCCACTTT.

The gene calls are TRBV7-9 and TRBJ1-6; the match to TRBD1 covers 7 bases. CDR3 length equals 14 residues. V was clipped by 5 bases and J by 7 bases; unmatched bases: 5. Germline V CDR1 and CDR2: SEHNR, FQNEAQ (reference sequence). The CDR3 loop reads CASSLQGGNSPLHF. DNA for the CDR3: TGTGCCAGCAGCCTTCAGGGGGGAAATTCACCCCTCCACTTT. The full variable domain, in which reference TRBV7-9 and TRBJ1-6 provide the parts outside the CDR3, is DTGVSQNPRHKITKRGQNVTFRCDPISEHNRLYWYRQTLGQGPEFLTYFQNEAQLEKSRLLSDRFSAERPKGSFSTLEIQRTEQGDSAMYLCASSLQGGNSPLHFGNGTRLTVT.

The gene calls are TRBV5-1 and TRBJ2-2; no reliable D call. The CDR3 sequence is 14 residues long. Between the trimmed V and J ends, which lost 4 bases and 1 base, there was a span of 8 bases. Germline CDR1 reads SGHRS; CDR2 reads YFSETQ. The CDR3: CASSRAGNTGELFF. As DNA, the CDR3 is TGCGCCAGCAGCCGGGCAGGGAACACCGGGGAGCTGTTTTTT.

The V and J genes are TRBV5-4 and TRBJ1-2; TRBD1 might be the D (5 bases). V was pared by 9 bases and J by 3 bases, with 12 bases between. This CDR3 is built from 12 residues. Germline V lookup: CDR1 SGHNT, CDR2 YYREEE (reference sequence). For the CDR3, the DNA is TGTGCCACCCCAGGGATCTACTATGGCTACACCTTC. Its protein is CATPGIYYGYTF.

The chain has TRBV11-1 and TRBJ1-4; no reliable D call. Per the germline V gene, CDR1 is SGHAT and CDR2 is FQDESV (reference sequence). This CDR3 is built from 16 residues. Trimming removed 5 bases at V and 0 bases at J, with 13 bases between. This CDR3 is CASSPWSGATNEKLFF. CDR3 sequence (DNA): TGTGCCAGCAGCCCATGGAGTGGGGCAACTAATGAAAAACTGTTTTTT.

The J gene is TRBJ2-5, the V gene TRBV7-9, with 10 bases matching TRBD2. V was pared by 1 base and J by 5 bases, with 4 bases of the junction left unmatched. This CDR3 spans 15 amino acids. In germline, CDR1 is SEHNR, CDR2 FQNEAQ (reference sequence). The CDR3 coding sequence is TGTGCCAGCAGCTTAGGTAGCGGGGGGACGGAGACCCAGTACTTC. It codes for CASSLGSGGTETQYF.

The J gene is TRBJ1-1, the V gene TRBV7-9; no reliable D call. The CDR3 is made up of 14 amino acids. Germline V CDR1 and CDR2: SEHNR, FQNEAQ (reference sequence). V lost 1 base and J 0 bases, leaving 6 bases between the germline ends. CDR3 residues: CASSLDTMNTEAFF. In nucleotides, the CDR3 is TGTGCCAGCAGCTTAGATACCATGAACACTGAAGCTTTCTTT.

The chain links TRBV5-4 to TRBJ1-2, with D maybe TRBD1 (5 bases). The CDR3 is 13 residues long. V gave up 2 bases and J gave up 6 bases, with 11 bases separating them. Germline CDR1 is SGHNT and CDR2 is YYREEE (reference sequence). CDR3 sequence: CASSFPGGDGYTF. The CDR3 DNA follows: TGTGCCAGCAGCTTCCCCGGGGGGGATGGCTACACCTTC.

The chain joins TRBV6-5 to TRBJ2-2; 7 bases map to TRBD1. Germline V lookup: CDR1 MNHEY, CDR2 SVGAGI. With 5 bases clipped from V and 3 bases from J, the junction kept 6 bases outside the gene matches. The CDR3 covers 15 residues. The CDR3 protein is CASSPGQTYTGELFF. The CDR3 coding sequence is TGTGCCAGCAGTCCGGGACAGACCTACACCGGGGAGCTGTTTTTT.

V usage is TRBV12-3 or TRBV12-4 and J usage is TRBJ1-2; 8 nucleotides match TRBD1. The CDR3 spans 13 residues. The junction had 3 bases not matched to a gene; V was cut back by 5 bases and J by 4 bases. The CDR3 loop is CASSGGQGYGYTF. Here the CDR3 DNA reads TGTGCCAGCAGTGGAGGACAGGGCTATGGCTACACCTTC.

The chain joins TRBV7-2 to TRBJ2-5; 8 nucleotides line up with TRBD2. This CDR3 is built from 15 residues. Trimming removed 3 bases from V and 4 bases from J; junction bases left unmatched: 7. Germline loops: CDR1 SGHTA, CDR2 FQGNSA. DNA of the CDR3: TGTGCCAGCAGCTTTCAAGCGGGAGAGGTAGAGACCCAGTACTTC. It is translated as CASSFQAGEVETQYF.

CDR3 DNA sequence: TGCGCCAGCAGCCAGAACGCGTTAAGCTTGAACACTGAAGCTTTCTTT. Amino acids: CASSQNALSLNTEAFF. The V and J genes are TRBV4-1 and TRBJ1-1; no clear D gene. In germline, CDR1 is MGHRA, CDR2 YSYEKL. The CDR3 sequence is 16 residues long. V gave up 3 bases and J gave up 0 bases, with 14 bases separating them.

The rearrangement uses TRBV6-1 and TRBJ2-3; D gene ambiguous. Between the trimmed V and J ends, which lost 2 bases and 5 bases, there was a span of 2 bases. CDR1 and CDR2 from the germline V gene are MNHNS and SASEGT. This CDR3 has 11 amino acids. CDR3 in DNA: TGTGCCAGCAGTGAACTAGATACGCAGTATTTT. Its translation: CASSELDTQYF.

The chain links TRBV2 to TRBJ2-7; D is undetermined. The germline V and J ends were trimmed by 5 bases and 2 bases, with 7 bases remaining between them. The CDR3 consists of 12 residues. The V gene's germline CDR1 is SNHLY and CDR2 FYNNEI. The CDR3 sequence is CASSSDAYEQYF. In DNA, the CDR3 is TGTGCCAGCAGTTCGGATGCCTACGAGCAGTACTTC. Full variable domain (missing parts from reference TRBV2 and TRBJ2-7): EPEVTQTPSHQVTQMGQEVILRCVPISNHLYFYWYRQILGQKVEFLVSFYNNEISEKSEIFDDQFSVERPDGSNFTLKIRSTKLEDSAMYFCASSSDAYEQYFGPGTRLTVT.

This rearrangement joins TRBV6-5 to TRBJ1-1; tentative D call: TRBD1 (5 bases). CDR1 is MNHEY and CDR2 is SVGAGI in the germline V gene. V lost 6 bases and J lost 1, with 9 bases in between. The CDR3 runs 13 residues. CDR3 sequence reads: CASSRQQNTEAFF. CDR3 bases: TGTGCCAGCAGCCGACAGCAGAACACTGAAGCTTTCTTT.

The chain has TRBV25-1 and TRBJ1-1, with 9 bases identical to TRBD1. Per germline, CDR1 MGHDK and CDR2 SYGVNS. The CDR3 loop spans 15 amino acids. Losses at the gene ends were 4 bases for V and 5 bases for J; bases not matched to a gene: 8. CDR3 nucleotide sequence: TGTGCCAGCAGTGCTCTTAACAGGGGGCAGACTGAAGCTTTCTTT. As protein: CASSALNRGQTEAFF.

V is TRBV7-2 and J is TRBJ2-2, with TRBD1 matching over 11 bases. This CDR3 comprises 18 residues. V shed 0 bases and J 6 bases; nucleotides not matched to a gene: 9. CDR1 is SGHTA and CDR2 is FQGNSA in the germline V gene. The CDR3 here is CASSLALGTGGISGELFF. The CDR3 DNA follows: TGTGCCAGCAGCTTAGCGCTTGGGACAGGGGGGATCTCCGGGGAGCTGTTTTTT.